These T cell receptor beta chains were read from a single sample in a study of blood T cell repertoires in COVID-19. Data came from immunoSEQ multiplex PCR; TCRdb stores just in-frame clones and leaves some out. The table includes roughly 340,000 clones, about 90% detected once. Material for sequencing was peripheral blood. The source of these receptors is a woman between 18 and 29 years old who had recovered from COVID-19. CDR3s leave out the opening cysteine and the closing phenylalanine or tryptophan. Fields, in order: V gene, CDR3 length, J gene, CDR3 protein.

TRBV19	13	TRBJ2-2	ASSILAGPHGELF
TRBV24-1	14	TRBJ2-5	ATSDLPSGVRETQY
TRBV7-4	14	TRBJ1-5	ASSLPRRACNQPQH
TRBV27	16	TRBJ2-3	ASSPRVLAATSTDTQY
TRBV5-6	13	TRBJ1-1	ASSLVGTVNTEAF
TRBV5-6	14	TRBJ1-6	ASSLGASSYNSPLH
TRBV5-1	12	TRBJ1-6	ASSRVEGNSPLH
TRBV2	12	TRBJ1-5	ASSLSGGNQPQH
TRBV19	13	TRBJ1-3	ASSPKTGAGNTIY
TRBV7-6	13	TRBJ1-4	ASSRRALTNEKLF
TRBV15	12	TRBJ2-2	ATSRMRAAGELF
TRBV7-2	12	TRBJ1-2	ASSRDRGHYGYT
TRBV2	16	TRBJ1-1	ASSRPWGSAKGNTEAF
TRBV7-9	13	TRBJ2-1	ASSPIGTGPHEQF
TRBV6-2/TRBV6-3	13	TRBJ2-1	ASSRGVLPYNEQF
TRBV11-2	13	TRBJ2-1	ASSFIAGGDNEQF